These 26 T cell receptor beta chains were all obtained from the same sample, sequenced in a study of beta chain features in type 1 diabetes. The investigators reverse transcribed all of the isolated RNA, so they sequenced expressed TCRB transcripts. Measured with immunoSEQ multiplex PCR; TCRdb has only the in-frame clones, and not every one. Seen here are 250,000 to 350,000 clones, around 10% observed once, and the top ten hold just over 0.015%. The sample comprised naive CD4+ T cells from blood. The receptors were sampled from a woman under 40 in good health.

V and J are TRBV19 and TRBJ2-5; D gene unclear. CDR1 is LNHDA, CDR2 SQIVND, per germline (reference sequence). There are 12 residues in the CDR3. V was cut by 5 bases and J by 5 bases, with 9 bases left in between. CDR3 sequence: CASSPGHETQYF. DNA for the CDR3: TGTGCCAGTAGTCCTGGGCATGAGACCCAGTACTTC.

The chain uses TRBV9 and TRBJ2-1; 11 nucleotides line up with TRBD2. The V and J ends lost 4 bases and 8 bases, in that order; junction bases with no gene match: 8. Germline loops: CDR1 SGDLS, CDR2 YYNGEE. This CDR3 contains 15 residues. The CDR3 coding sequence is TGTGCCAGCAGCCCCGGTAGCGGGAGGGCCTATGAGCAGTTCTTC. Translation gives CASSPGSGRAYEQFF.

A few counts support this clone. This chain uses TRBV4-3 with TRBJ1-5; the match to TRBD1 covers 10 bases. This CDR3 is 20 amino acids long. The V gene end was trimmed by 0 bases and the J gene end by 2 bases; junction bases not matched to a gene: 13. The germline V gene has CDR1 LGHNA and CDR2 YSLEER. CDR3 sequence: CASSQEWWTGGSLGNQPQHF. CDR3 sequence (DNA): TGCGCCAGCAGCCAAGAATGGTGGACAGGGGGTAGTCTGGGCAATCAGCCCCAGCATTTT.

This sequence joins TRBV11-3 and TRBJ2-2; unclear D gene. Trimming removed 4 bases from V and 1 base from J, with 10 bases in between. Germline values: CDR1 SGHNT, CDR2 YENEEA. The CDR3 has 15 amino acids. CDR3 sequence reads: CASSSNRENTGELFF. The CDR3 region has the DNA TGTGCCAGCAGCTCGAACCGAGAGAACACCGGGGAGCTGTTTTTT.

This chain uses TRBV5-1 with TRBJ2-2; 11 bases fit TRBD2. The CDR3 runs to 18 residues. V shed 0 bases, J shed 0 bases, and the junction held 4 bases outside the gene matches. The germline V gene encodes CDR1 SGHRS and CDR2 YFSETQ. The CDR3 loop reads CASSLAETSGTNTGELFF. The CDR3, as DNA: TGCGCCAGCAGCTTGGCCGAGACTAGCGGGACGAACACCGGGGAGCTGTTTTTT.

This clone was seen a few times. This chain joins TRBV7-8 and TRBJ2-7; maybe TRBD1 (5 bases). The CDR3 contains 12 residues. From germline, CDR1 is SGHVS and CDR2 FQNEAQ. V shed 2 bases and J shed 6 bases, with 8 bases lying between them. In nucleotides, the CDR3 is TGTGCCAGCAGCTTACAGGGCGGCGAGCAGTACTTC. As protein: CASSLQGGEQYF.

This clone was counted between two and nine times. The rearrangement uses TRBV4-2 and TRBJ2-1; 7 bases match TRBD2. CDR1 and CDR2 (germline): LGHNA, YNFKEQ. Trimming cost V 4 bases and J 2 bases; bases outside gene matches: 14. This CDR3 spans 18 amino acids. The chain's CDR3 is CASSRWFEAGEAYNEQFF. The CDR3 DNA reads as TGTGCCAGCAGCCGTTGGTTTGAGGCGGGAGAGGCCTACAATGAGCAGTTCTTC.

The genes are TRBV11-1 and TRBJ2-5, with 11 bases that match TRBD1. This CDR3 region has 15 residues. The germline CDR1 and CDR2 sequences are SGHAT and FQDESV (reference sequence). Losses at the gene ends were 5 bases for V and 7 bases for J; bases not matched to a gene: 9. The CDR3 DNA reads TGTGCCAGCAGCCCAGGACAGGGGGCGCGTGGGACCCAGTACTTC. Protein: CASSPGQGARGTQYF.

The chain uses TRBV18 and TRBJ2-7; D possibly corresponds to TRBD1 (7 bases). Trimming left V 6 bases short and J 0 bases short, with 12 bases between. CDR1 KGHSH and CDR2 LQKENI come from the germline V gene. The CDR3 is 14 residues long. The CDR3 sequence is CASSRGADSYEQYF. The CDR3 DNA is TGTGCCAGCTCCAGGGGGGCAGACTCCTACGAGCAGTACTTC.

This clone was seen a handful of times. The gene calls are TRBV2 and TRBJ2-1, with TRBD1 matching over 7 bases. The V segment lost 5 bases and the J segment 5 bases; nucleotides outside the gene matches: 3. Germline CDR1 and CDR2: SNHLY and FYNNEI. There are 13 residues in the CDR3. CDR3 DNA sequence: TGTGCCAGCAGTATTACAGGGGACAATGAGCAGTTCTTC. Amino acid sequence: CASSITGDNEQFF.

This clone was recorded a few times. The gene calls are TRBV5-6 and TRBJ2-3; 10 nucleotides match TRBD2. The germline gives CDR1 SGHDT, CDR2 YYEEEE. The CDR3 sequence is 14 residues long. V lost 3 bases, J lost 6 bases, and 4 bases stayed unmatched. The CDR3 sequence: CASSSSGGGDTQYF. The CDR3 DNA is TGTGCCAGCAGCTCTAGCGGGGGAGGGGATACGCAGTATTTT.

The chain has TRBV7-9 and TRBJ2-7, with 7 bases lining up with TRBD1. J lost 0 bases, V lost 3 bases, and 11 bases had no gene match. CDR1 and CDR2 (germline): SEHNR, FQNEAQ (reference sequence). This CDR3 has 17 residues. The CDR3 here is CASSFGTVRRSSYEQYF. CDR3 bases: TGTGCCAGCAGCTTTGGGACAGTACGTCGTAGCTCCTACGAGCAGTACTTC.

This chain joins TRBV19 and TRBJ1-5; TRBD1 matches at 7 bases. The germline V gene encodes CDR1 LNHDA and CDR2 SQIVND (reference sequence). Trimming removed 5 bases from V and 3 bases from J; junction bases left unmatched: 7. The CDR3 totals 15 residues. CDR3 protein: CASSPDRALNQPQHF. CDR3 nucleotide sequence: TGTGCCAGTAGTCCAGACAGGGCCCTCAATCAGCCCCAGCATTTT.

This clone has only a few counts. The chain uses TRBV19 and TRBJ2-4; TRBD2 might be the D (5 bases). Germline CDR1 LNHDA, CDR2 SQIVND (reference sequence). The V and J ends lost 4 bases and 3 bases respectively, with 10 bases between them. The CDR3 covers 14 residues. CDR3 sequence: CASSTGLGKNIQYF. In DNA, the CDR3 is TGTGCCAGTAGTACGGGATTGGGCAAAAACATTCAGTACTTC.

This clone has a count of ten or more. The V gene is TRBV29-1, the J gene TRBJ2-1, with D possibly matching TRBD1 (6 bases). Germline-derived CDR1 and CDR2 are SQVTM and ANQGSEA. The CDR3 covers 13 residues. V was trimmed by 4 bases and J by 3 bases, leaving 10 bases between them. CDR3 in amino acids: CSVAGQNYNEQFF. CDR3 in DNA: TGCAGCGTTGCGGGACAAAACTACAATGAGCAGTTCTTC.

J is TRBJ1-4 and V is TRBV7-2, with D perhaps TRBD1 (5 bases). In germline, CDR1 is SGHTA, CDR2 FQGNSA. V lost 5 bases to trimming and J lost 8 bases, with 18 bases between them. The CDR3 is 15 residues long. The CDR3 DNA follows: TGTGCCAGCAGCCCCCGGCTCAGGCGGGGCGAAAAACTGTTTTTT. Residues: CASSPRLRRGEKLFF. Full variable domain (missing parts from reference TRBV7-2 and TRBJ1-4): GAGVSQSPSNKVTEKGKDVELRCDPISGHTALYWYRQSLGQGLEFLIYFQGNSAPDKSGLPSDRFSAERTGGSVSTLTIQRTQQEDSAVYLCASSPRLRRGEKLFFGSGTQLSVL.

The chain links TRBV21-1 to TRBJ2-7; the tabulated D call, TRBD1, remains unverified against the DNA. TRBV21-1 is an annotated pseudogene. CDR3 length: 15 residues. In DNA form, the CDR3 reads TGTGCCAGCAGCAAAAATTTTGACAGCCTGTACGAGCAGTACTTC. Its translation is CASSKNFDSLYEQYF.

CDR3 amino acids: CASSREIGTSDYNEQFF. CDR3 bases: TGTGCCAGCAGCCGAGAAATCGGGACTAGCGATTACAATGAGCAGTTCTTC. V gene TRBV14 combines with J gene TRBJ2-1, with TRBD2 matching 10 bases. The V segment lost 4 bases and the J segment 4 bases; nucleotides outside the gene matches: 10. There are 17 residues in the CDR3. The germline V gene encodes CDR1 SGHDN and CDR2 FVKESK.

This clone has only a few counts. This sequence joins TRBV18 and TRBJ2-3; D may be TRBD2 (6 bases). Germline lookup yields CDR1 KGHSH and CDR2 LQKENI. V shed 3 bases and J shed 5 bases, with 12 bases lying between them. CDR3 size: 14 residues. The CDR3 spells CASSPYGRGDTQYF. CDR3 nucleotides: TGTGCCAGCTCACCTTACGGGAGAGGAGATACGCAGTATTTT. Complete variable domain (other parts from reference TRBV18 and TRBJ2-3): NAGVMQNPRHLVRRRGQEARLRCSPMKGHSHVYWYRQLPEEGLKFMVYLQKENIIDESGMPKERFSAEFPKEGPSILRIQQVVRGDSAAYFCASSPYGRGDTQYFGPGTRLTVL.

This chain uses TRBV7-8 with TRBJ2-3, with D possibly matching TRBD2 (6 bases). CDR3 length: 17 residues. In germline, CDR1 is SGHVS, CDR2 FQNEAQ. V was trimmed by 5 bases and J by 2 bases, leaving 20 bases between them. The CDR3 DNA sequence: TGTGCCAGCAGCACCCTTGAGTATAGCGGAGACACAGATACGCAGTATTTT. Amino acid sequence: CASSTLEYSGDTDTQYF.

This clone turned up a few times. This chain uses TRBV7-8 with TRBJ1-2; tentatively, D is TRBD1 (5 bases). CDR1 and CDR2 (germline): SGHVS, FQNEAQ. Trimming shortened V by 8 bases and J by 3 bases, and 7 bases separated the two germline ends. This CDR3 comprises 11 residues. This chain's CDR3 is CASRGDYGYTF. CDR3 sequence (DNA): TGTGCCAGCCGGGGGGACTATGGCTACACCTTC.

The gene calls are TRBV7-2 and TRBJ1-2; the match to TRBD1 covers 9 bases. Germline CDR1 SGHTA, CDR2 FQGNSA. The CDR3 has 17 residues. V shed 0 bases and J 5 bases; nucleotides not matched to a gene: 10. Here the CDR3 reads CASSLAPTGTGPYGYTF. The CDR3 coding sequence is TGTGCCAGCAGCTTAGCACCTACCGGGACAGGGCCATATGGCTACACCTTC.

The chain links TRBV6-4 to TRBJ2-1; 10 bases agree with TRBD2. CDR1 and CDR2 (germline): MRHNA, SNTAGT. V gave up 3 bases and J gave up 6 bases; unmatched junction bases: 5. The CDR3 has 15 amino acids. The CDR3: CASSDGLAGVNEQFF. CDR3 DNA sequence: TGTGCCAGCAGTGATGGGCTAGCGGGAGTCAATGAGCAGTTCTTC.

The CDR3 loop reads CSVAKGGTGSEQYF. In DNA form, the CDR3 reads TGCAGCGTTGCAAAGGGAGGGACAGGGAGCGAGCAGTACTTC. J is TRBJ2-7 and V is TRBV29-1, with TRBD1 matching 9 bases. CDR3 length: 14 residues. Germline loops: CDR1 SQVTM, CDR2 ANQGSEA. V shed 4 bases and J 6 bases; nucleotides not matched to a gene: 10.

This clone was detected only a few times. This chain joins TRBV9 and TRBJ2-7; a possible D gene is TRBD2 (5 bases). The CDR3 extends over 16 amino acids. The ends were cut back, 0 bases at V and 0 bases at J, with 13 bases in the middle. Germline-derived CDR1 and CDR2 are SGDLS and YYNGEE. This CDR3 reads CASSVDGRRSSYEQYF. DNA of the CDR3: TGTGCCAGCAGCGTAGACGGACGGAGGAGCTCCTACGAGCAGTACTTC.

The V and J genes are TRBV5-4 and TRBJ2-5; a weak D match, TRBD2 (6 bases). The CDR3 covers 14 residues. V lost 1 base, J lost 6 bases, and 13 bases lay in between. Germline V gives CDR1 SGHNT, CDR2 YYREEE (reference sequence). CDR3 sequence reads: CASSLPTRVQTQYF. The CDR3 DNA is TGTGCCAGCAGCTTGCCGACTAGAGTGCAGACCCAGTACTTC.